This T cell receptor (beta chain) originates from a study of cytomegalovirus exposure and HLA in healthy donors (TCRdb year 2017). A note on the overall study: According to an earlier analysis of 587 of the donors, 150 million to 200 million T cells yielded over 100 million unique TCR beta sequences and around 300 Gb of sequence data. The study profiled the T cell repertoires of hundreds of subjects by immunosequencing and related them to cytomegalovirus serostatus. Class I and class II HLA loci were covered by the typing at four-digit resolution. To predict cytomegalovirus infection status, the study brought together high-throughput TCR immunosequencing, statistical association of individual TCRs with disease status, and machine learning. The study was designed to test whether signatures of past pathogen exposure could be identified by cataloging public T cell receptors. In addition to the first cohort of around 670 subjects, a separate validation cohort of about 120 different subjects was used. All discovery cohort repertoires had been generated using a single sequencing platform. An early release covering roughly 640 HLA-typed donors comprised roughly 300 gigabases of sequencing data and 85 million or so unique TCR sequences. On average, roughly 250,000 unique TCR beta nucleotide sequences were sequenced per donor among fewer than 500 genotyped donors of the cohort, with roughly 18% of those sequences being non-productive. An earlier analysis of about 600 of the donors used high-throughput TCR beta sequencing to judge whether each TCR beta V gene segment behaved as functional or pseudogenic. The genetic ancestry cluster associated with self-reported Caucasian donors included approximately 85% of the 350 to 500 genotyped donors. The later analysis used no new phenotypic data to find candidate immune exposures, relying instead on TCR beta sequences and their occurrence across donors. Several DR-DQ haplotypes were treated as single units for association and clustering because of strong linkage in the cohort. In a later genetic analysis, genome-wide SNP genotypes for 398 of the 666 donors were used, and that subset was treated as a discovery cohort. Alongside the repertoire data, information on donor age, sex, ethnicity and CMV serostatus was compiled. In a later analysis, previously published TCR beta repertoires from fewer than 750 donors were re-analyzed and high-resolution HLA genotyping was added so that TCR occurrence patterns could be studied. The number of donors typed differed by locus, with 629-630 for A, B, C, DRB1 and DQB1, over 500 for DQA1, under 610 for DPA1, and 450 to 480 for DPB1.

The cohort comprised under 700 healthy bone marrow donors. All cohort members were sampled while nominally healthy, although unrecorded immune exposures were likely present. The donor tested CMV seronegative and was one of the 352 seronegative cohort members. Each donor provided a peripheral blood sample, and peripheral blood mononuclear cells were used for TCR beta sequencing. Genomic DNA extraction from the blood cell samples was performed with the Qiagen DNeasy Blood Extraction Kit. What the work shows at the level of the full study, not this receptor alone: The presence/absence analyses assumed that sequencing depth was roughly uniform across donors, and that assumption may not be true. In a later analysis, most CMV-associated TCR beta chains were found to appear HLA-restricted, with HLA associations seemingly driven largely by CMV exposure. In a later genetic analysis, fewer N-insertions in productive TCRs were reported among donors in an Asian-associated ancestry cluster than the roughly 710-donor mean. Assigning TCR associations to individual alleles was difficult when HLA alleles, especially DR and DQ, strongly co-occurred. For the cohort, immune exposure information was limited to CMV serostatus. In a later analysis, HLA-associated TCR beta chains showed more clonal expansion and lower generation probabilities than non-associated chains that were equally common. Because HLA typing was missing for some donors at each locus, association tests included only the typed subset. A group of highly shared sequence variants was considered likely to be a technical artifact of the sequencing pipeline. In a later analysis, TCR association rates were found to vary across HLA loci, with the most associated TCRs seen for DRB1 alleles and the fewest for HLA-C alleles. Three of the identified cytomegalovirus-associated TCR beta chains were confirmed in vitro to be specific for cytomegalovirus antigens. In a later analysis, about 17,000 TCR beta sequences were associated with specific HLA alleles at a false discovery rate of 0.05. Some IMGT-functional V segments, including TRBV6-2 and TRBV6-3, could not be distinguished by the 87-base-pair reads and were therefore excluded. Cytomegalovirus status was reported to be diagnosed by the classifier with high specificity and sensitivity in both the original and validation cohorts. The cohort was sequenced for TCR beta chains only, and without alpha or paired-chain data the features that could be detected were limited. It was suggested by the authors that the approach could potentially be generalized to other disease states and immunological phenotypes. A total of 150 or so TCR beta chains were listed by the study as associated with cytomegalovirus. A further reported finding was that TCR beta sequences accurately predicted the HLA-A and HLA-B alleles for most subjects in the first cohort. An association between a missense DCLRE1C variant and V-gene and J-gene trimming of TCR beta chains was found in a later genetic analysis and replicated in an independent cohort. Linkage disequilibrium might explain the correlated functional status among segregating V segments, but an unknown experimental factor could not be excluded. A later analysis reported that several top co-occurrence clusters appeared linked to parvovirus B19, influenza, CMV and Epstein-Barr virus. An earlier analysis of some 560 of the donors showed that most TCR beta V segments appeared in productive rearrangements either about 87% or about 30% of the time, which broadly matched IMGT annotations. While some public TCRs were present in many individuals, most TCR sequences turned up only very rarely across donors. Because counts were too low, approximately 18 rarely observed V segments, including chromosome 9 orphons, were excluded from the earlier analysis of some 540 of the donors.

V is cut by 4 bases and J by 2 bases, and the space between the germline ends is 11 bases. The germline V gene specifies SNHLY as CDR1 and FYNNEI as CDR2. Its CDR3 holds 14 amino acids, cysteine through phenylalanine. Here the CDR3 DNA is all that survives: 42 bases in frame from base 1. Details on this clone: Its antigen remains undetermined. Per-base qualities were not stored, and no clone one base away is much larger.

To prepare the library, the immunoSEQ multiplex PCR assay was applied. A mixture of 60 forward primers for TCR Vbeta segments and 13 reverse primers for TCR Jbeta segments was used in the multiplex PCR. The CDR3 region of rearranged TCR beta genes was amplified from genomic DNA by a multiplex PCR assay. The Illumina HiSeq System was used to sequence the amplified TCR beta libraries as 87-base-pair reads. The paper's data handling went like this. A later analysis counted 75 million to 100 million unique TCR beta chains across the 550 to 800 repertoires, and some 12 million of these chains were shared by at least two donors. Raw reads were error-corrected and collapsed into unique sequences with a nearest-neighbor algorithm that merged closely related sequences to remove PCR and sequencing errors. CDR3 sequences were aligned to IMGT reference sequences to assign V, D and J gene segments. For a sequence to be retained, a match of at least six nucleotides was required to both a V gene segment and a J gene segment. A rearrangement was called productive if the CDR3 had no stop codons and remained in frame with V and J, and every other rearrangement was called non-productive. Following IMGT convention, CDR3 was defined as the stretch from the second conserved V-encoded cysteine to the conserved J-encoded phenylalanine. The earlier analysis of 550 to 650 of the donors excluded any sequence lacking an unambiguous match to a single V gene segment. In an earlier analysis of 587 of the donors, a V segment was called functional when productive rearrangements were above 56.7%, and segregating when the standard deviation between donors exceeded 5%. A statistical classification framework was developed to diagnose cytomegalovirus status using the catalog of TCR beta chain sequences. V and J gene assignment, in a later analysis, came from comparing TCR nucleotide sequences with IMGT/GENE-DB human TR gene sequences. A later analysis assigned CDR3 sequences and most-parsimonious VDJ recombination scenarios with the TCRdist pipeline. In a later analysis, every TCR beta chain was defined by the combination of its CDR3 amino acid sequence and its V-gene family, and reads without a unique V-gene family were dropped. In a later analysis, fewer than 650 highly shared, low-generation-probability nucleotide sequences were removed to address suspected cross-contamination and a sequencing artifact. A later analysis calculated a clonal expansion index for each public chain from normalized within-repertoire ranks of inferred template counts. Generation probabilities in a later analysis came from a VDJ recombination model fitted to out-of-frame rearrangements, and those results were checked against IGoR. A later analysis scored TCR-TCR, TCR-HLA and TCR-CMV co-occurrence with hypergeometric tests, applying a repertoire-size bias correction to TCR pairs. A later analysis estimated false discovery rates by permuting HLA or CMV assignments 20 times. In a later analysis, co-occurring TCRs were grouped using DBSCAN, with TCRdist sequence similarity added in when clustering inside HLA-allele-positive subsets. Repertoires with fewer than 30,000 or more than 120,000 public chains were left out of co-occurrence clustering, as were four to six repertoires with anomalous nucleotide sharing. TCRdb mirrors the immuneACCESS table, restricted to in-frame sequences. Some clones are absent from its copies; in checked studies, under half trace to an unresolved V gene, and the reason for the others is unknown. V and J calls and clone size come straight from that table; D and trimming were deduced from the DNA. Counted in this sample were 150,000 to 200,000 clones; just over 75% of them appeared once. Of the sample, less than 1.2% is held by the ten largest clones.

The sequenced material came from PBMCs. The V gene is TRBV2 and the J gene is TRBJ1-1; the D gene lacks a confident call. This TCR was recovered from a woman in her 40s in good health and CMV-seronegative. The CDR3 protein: CASSAGGGNTEAFF. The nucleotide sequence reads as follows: TGTGCCAGCAGTGCAGGAGGTGGAAACACTGAAGCTTTCTTT.